At least ten counts were recorded for the clone carrying this T cell receptor beta chain. The data stem from a study of Graves' ophthalmopathy and Graves' hyperthyroidism. From RNA, the CDR3 regions of TCR beta chains were amplified and sequenced. First-round RT-PCR used HTBI primers; second-round multiplex PCR followed. TCRdb ran MiXCR on the multiplex PCR reads and lists one entry per CDR3 protein. Found here are about 370,000 distinct CDR3 sequences, around 19% of them singletons; the top ten hold 1.6%. Germline values: CDR1 SNHLY, CDR2 FYNNEI. Trimming left V 3 bases short and J 5 bases short, with 14 bases between. The CDR3 runs to 15 residues.

Material: peripheral blood. V gene TRBV2 combines with J gene TRBJ2-1; tentative D call: TRBD1 (5 bases). This sequence was found in a young woman with Graves' ophthalmopathy. Here the CDR3 DNA reads TGTGCCAGCAGTGATAACTGGACACCAGACAATGAGCAGTTCTTC. Protein: CASSDNWTPDNEQFF.